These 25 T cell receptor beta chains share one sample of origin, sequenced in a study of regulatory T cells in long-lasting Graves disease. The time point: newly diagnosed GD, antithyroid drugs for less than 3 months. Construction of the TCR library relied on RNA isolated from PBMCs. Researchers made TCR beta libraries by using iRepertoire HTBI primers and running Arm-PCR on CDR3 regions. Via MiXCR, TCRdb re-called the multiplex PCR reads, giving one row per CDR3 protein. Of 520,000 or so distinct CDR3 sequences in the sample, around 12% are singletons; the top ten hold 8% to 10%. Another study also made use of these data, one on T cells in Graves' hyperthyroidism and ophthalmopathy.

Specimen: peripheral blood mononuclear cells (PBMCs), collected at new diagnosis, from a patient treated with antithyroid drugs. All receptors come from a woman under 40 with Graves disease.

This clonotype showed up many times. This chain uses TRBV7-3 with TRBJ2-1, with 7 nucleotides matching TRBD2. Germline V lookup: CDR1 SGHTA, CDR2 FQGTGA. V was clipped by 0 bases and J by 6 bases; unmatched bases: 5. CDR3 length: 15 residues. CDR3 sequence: CASSLTTSPGNEQFF. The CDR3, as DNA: TGTGCCAGCAGCTTAACGACTAGCCCCGGCAATGAGCAGTTCTTC.

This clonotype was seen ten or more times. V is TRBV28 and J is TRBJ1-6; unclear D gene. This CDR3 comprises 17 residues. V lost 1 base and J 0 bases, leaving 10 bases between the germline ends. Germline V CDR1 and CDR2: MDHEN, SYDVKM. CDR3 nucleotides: TGTGCCAGCAGTTTATCTTGGATTAGCTCCTATAATTCACCCCTCCACTTT. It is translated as CASSLSWISSYNSPLHF.

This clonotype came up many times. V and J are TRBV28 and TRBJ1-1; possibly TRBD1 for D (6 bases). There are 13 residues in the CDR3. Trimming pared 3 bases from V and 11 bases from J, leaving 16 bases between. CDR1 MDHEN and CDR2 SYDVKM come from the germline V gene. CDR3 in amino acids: CASSLAGTRRAFF. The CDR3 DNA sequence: TGTGCCAGCAGTTTGGCCGGGACAAGGAGGGCTTTCTTT. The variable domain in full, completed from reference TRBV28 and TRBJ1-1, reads DVKVTQSSRYLVKRTGEKVFLECVQDMDHENMFWYRQDPGLGLRLIYFSYDVKMKEKGDIPEGYSVSREKKERFSLILESASTNQTSMYLCASSLAGTRRAFFGQGTRLTVV.

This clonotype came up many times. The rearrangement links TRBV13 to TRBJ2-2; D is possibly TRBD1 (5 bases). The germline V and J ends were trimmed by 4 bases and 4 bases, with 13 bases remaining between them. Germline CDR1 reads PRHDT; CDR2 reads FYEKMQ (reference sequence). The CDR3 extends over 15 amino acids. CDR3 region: CASSSTQDSTGELFF. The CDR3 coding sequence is TGTGCCAGCAGCTCGACCCAAGACAGCACCGGGGAGCTGTTTTTT.

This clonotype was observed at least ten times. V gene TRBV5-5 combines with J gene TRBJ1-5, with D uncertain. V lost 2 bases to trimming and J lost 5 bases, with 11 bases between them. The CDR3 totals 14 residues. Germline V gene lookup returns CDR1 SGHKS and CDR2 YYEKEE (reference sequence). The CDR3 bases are TGTGCCAGCAGCTTAGGAGTGGGCCATCAGCCCCAGCATTTT. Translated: CASSLGVGHQPQHF.

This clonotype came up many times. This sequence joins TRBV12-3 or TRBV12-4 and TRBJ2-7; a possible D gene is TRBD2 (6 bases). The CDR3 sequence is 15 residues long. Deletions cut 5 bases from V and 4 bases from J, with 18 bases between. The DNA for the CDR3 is TGTGCCAGCAGTCCAATGGGAGCGGGTGGATACGAGCAGTACTTC. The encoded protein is CASSPMGAGGYEQYF.

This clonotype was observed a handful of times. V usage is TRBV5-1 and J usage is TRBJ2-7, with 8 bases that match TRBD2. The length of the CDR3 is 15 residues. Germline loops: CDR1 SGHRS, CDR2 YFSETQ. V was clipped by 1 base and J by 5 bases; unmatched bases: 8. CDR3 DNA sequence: TGCGCCAGCAGCTTGTCGACCGGGACTAGAAACGAGCAGTACTTC. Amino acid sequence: CASSLSTGTRNEQYF.

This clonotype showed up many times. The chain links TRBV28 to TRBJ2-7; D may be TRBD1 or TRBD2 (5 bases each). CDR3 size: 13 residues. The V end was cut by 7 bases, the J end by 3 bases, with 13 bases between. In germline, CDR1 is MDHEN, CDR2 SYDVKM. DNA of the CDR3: TGTGCCAGCACCGGGCCTGGGGGCTACGAGCAGTACTTC. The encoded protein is CASTGPGGYEQYF.

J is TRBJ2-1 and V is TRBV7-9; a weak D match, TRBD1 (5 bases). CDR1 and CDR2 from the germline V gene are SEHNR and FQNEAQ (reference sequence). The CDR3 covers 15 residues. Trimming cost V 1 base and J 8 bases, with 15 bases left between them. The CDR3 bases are TGTGCCAGCAGCTTAGTTCCAGGGTTGCGATATGAGCAGTTCTTC. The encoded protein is CASSLVPGLRYEQFF.

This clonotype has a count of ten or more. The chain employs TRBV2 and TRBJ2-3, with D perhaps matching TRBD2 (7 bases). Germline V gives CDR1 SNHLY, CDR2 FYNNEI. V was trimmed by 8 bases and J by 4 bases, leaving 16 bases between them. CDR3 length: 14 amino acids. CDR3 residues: CASRYGGPADTQYF. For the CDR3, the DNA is TGTGCCAGCCGATACGGGGGGCCGGCAGATACGCAGTATTTT.

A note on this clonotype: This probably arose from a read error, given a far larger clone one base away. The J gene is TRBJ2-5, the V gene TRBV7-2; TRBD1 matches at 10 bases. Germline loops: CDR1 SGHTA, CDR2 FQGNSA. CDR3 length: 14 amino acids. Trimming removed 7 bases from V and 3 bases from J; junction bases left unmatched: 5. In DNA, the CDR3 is TGTGCCAGCAACGGACAGGGGGTTGAAGAGACCCAGTACTTC. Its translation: CASNGQGVEETQYF.

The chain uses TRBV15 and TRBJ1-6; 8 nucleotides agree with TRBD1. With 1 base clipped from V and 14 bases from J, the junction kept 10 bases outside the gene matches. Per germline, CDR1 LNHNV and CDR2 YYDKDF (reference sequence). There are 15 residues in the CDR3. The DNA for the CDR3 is TGTGCCACCAGCAGAGTAGAGGGACAGGCGGTAACCCTCCACTTT. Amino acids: CATSRVEGQAVTLHF.

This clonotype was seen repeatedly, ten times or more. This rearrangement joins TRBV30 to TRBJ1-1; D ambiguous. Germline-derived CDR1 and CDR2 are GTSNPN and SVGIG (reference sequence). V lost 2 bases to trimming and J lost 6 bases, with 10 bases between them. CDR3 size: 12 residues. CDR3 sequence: CAWSMLTPEAFF. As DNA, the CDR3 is TGTGCCTGGAGTATGCTTACCCCTGAAGCTTTCTTT.

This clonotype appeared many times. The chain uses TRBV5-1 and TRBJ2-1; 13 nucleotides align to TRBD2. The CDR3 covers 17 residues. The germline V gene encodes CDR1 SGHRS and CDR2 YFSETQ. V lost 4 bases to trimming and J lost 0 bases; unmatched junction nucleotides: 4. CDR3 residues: CASSLGLAGISYNEQFF. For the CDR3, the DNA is TGCGCCAGCAGCCTGGGACTAGCGGGAATCTCCTACAATGAGCAGTTCTTC.

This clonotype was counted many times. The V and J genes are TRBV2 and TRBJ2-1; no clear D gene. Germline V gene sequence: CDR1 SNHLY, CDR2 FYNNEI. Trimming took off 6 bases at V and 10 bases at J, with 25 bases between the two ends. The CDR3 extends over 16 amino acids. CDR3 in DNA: TGTGCCAGCAGCAAGACTCGAATCGGCATGGTAGGGGAGCAGTTCTTC. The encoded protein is CASSKTRIGMVGEQFF.

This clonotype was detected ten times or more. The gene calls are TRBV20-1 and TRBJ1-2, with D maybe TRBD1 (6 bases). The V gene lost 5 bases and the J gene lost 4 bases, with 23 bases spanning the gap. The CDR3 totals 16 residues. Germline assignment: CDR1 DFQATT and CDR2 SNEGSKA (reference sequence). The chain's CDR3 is CSAPPSGAGASYGYTF. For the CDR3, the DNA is TGCAGTGCTCCCCCCTCGGGGGCAGGGGCATCCTATGGCTACACCTTC.

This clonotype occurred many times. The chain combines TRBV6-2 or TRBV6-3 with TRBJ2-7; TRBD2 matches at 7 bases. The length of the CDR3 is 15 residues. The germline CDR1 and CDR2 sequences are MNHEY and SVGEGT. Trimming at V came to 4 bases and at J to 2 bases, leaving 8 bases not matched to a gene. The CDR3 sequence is CASSFTGRPTYEQYF. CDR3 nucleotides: TGTGCCAGCAGTTTTACCGGGAGGCCGACCTACGAGCAGTACTTC.

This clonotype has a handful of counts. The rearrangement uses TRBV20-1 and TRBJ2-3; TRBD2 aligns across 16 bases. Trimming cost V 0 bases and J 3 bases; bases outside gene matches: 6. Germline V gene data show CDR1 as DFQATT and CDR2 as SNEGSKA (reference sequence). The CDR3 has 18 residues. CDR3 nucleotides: TGCAGTGCTAGAGATCTCGGGACTAGCGGGAGGGGAACAGATACGCAGTATTTT. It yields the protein CSARDLGTSGRGTDTQYF.

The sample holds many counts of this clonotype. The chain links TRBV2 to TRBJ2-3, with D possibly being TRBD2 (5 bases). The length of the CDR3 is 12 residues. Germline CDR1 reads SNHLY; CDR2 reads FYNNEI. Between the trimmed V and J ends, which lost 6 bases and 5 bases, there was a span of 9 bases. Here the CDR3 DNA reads TGTGCCAGCAGGGAACGGGAAGATACGCAGTATTTT. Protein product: CASREREDTQYF.

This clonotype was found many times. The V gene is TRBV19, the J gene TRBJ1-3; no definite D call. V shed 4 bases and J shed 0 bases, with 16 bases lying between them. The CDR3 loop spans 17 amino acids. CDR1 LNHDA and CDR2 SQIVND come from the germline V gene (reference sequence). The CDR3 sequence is CASSTARGRASGNTIYF. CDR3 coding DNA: TGTGCCAGTAGTACCGCCCGAGGACGAGCCTCTGGAAACACCATATATTTT.

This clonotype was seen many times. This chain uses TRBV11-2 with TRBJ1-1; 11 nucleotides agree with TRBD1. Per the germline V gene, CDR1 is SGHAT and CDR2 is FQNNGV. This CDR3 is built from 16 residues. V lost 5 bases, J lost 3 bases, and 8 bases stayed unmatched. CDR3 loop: CASSAHPGQGDTEAFF. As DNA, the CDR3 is TGTGCCAGCAGCGCGCACCCGGGACAGGGGGACACTGAAGCTTTCTTT.

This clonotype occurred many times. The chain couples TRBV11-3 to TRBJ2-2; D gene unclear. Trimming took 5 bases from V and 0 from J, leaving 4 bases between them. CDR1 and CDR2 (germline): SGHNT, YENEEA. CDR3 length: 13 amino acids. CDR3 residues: CASSRTNTGELFF. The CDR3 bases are TGTGCCAGCAGCAGGACGAACACCGGGGAGCTGTTTTTT.

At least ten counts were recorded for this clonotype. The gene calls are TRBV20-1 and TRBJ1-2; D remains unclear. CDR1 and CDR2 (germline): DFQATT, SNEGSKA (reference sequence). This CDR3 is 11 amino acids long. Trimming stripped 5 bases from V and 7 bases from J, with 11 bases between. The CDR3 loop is CSAPDFGGYTF. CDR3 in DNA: TGCAGTGCTCCCGACTTCGGTGGCTACACCTTC.

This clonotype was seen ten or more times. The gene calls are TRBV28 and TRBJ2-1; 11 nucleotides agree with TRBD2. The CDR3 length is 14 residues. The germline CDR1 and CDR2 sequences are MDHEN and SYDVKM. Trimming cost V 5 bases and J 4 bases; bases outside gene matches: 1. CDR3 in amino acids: CASSTSGSYNEQFF. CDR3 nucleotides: TGTGCCAGCAGTACTAGCGGGAGTTACAATGAGCAGTTCTTC.

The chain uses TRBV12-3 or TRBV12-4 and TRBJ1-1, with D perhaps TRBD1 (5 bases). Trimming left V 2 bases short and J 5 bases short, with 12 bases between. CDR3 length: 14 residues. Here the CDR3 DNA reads TGTGCCAGCAGTTTAAGAGCCGACAGAACTGAAGCTTTCTTT. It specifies CASSLRADRTEAFF.